The 2 T cell receptor beta chains presented below share a single source sample, sequenced in a study of blood T cell dynamics during melanoma immunotherapy. Generated by immunoSEQ multiplex PCR, the TCRdb table keeps only in-frame clones and is missing some. The sample shows tens of thousands of clones, around nine tenths of them seen only once. The time point was: pre-treatment baseline. The sample was blood, taken from a patient treated with checkpoint blockade. These receptors all stem from a human donor with melanoma.

This rearrangement joins TRBV7-9 to TRBJ1-5, with TRBD1 matching 8 bases. This CDR3 comprises 16 residues. Germline V gene lookup returns CDR1 SEHNR and CDR2 FQNEAQ (reference sequence). V dropped 1 base and J dropped 7; count of bases not matched to a gene: 9. The CDR3 DNA is TGTGCCAGCAGCTTAGAGGAGACAGGGGCAAGGCAGCCCCAGCATTTT. Protein: CASSLEETGARQPQHF.

This clone appeared a single time. This chain joins TRBV18 and TRBJ1-2; 7 positions match TRBD1. The V gene end was trimmed by 5 bases and the J gene end by 4 bases; junction bases not matched to a gene: 4. In germline, CDR1 is KGHSH, CDR2 LQKENI. The CDR3 length is 13 residues. CDR3 amino acids: CASSTDRSYGYTF. The CDR3 bases are TGTGCCAGCTCAACGGACAGGAGCTATGGCTACACCTTC.